The 10 T cell receptor beta chains below were found in one sample sequenced in a study of blood T cell repertoires in COVID-19 (dated by TCRdb to the early 2020s). Preparation of the library involved the immunoSEQ multiplex PCR assay. Held by TCRdb, this immuneACCESS table contains in-frame sequences only and omits some clones. Under half of the omission traces to an unresolved V gene where checked; the cause of the rest is unknown. Across this sample there are about 230,000 clones, with approximately 90% seen only once. Clones ranked in the top ten supply 9.5% to 13% of the sample. Material: peripheral blood. The receptor set was obtained from a man aged 50-59 years with COVID-19, enrolled during active disease.

The V and J genes are TRBV24-1 and TRBJ1-2, with 10 bases that match TRBD1. The CDR3 has 14 residues. The junction had 2 bases not matched to a gene; V was cut back by 2 bases and J by 6 bases. From germline, CDR1 is KGHDR and CDR2 SFDVKD. The CDR3 DNA is TGTGCCACCAGTGATTCCGGGACAGGGGATGGCTACACCTTC. Amino acids: CATSDSGTGDGYTF.

The chain carries TRBV18 and TRBJ2-7; D remains unclear. V was pared by 1 base and J by 2 bases, with 9 bases between. The CDR3 contains 14 residues. Germline CDR1 KGHSH, CDR2 LQKENI. CDR3 in DNA: TGTGCCAGCTCACCACTCAAAGCGACCTACGAGCAGTACTTC. Its translation: CASSPLKATYEQYF.

The chain carries TRBV24-1 and TRBJ1-2, with D unclear. CDR1 is KGHDR and CDR2 is SFDVKD in the germline V gene. Between the trimmed V and J ends, which lost 2 bases and 7 bases, there was a span of 7 bases. The CDR3 is made up of 12 amino acids. CDR3 sequence: CATSDSLAGYTF. DNA of the CDR3: TGTGCCACCAGTGATTCTCTGGCTGGCTACACCTTC.

This chain connects TRBV5-4 to TRBJ2-7; D is unclear. The V end was cut by 4 bases, the J end by 2 bases, with 10 bases between. The germline V gene has CDR1 SGHNT and CDR2 YYREEE (reference sequence). The CDR3 is 13 amino acids. CDR3 in amino acids: CASSPFPPYEQYF. CDR3 DNA sequence: TGTGCCAGCAGCCCCTTCCCCCCCTACGAGCAGTACTTC.

The rearrangement joins TRBV3-1 (or the pseudogene TRBV3-2) to TRBJ1-5, with 9 bases fitting TRBD1. The germline V gene has CDR1 LGHDT and CDR2 YNNKEL (reference sequence). J was trimmed by 0 bases and V by 3 bases; bases with no gene match: 3. This CDR3 comprises 16 residues. CDR3 amino acids: CASSQGTGSSNQPQHF. In nucleotides, the CDR3 is TGTGCCAGCAGCCAGGGGACAGGGAGTAGCAATCAGCCCCAGCATTTT.

The genes are TRBV2 and TRBJ2-7; D remains ambiguous. V was trimmed by 6 bases and J by 2 bases, leaving 14 bases between them. Per germline, CDR1 SNHLY and CDR2 FYNNEI. The CDR3 totals 14 residues. The DNA of the CDR3 is TGTGCCAGCAGGGGCAGCACAAATACCTACGAGCAGTACTTC. Its protein product is CASRGSTNTYEQYF.

The CDR3 nucleotides read TGTGCCAGCTCACCTGCCGACAGGGGAAGGAGCTCTGAAGCTTTCTTT. Translating it yields CASSPADRGRSSEAFF. This sequence joins TRBV18 and TRBJ1-1; the match to TRBD1 covers 8 bases. Germline V CDR1 and CDR2: KGHSH, LQKENI. V lost 3 bases and J lost 6; bases outside the gene matches: 12. This CDR3 spans 16 amino acids.

The sample holds a few counts of this clone. CDR3 region: CASSLVGGRGRDGYTF. In nucleotides, the CDR3 is TGTGCCAGCAGCTTGGTTGGAGGCAGGGGGCGCGATGGCTACACCTTC. This chain joins TRBV5-4 and TRBJ1-2; 8 bases agree with TRBD1. Germline V gene sequence: CDR1 SGHNT, CDR2 YYREEE (reference sequence). The CDR3 extends over 16 amino acids. J was trimmed by 6 bases and V by 0 bases; bases with no gene match: 10.

In its sample, this clone was seen once. V and J are TRBV9 and TRBJ1-3, with TRBD1 matching 7 bases. Trimming took 4 bases from V and 4 from J; bases not matched to a gene: 11. The germline gives CDR1 SGDLS, CDR2 YYNGEE. The CDR3 loop spans 16 amino acids. As DNA, the CDR3 is TGTGCCAGCAGCTCCCGCCAGGGGGTAGCGGGAAACACCATATATTTT. This encodes CASSSRQGVAGNTIYF.

The chain is built from TRBV28 and TRBJ2-7; D gene uncertain. Germline values: CDR1 MDHEN, CDR2 SYDVKM. The CDR3 is 11 residues long. V lost 8 bases and J 3 bases, leaving 8 bases between the germline ends. CDR3 sequence (DNA): TGTGCCAGCTCAGATCTCTACGAGCAGTACTTC. Translation: CASSDLYEQYF.